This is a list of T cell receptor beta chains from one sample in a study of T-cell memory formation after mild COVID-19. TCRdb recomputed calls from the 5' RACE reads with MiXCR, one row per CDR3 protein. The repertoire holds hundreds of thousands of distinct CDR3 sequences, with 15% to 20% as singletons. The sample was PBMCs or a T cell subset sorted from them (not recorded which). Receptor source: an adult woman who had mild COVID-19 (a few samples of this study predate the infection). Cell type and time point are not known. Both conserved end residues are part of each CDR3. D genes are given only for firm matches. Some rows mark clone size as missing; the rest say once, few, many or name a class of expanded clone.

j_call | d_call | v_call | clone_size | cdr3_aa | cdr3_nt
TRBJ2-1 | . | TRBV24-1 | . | CATSDLGGGPGEQFF | TGTGCCACCAGTGATTTAGGGGGAGGGCCCGGTGAGCAGTTCTTC
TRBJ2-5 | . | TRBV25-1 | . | CASSVSQETQYF | TGTGCCAGCAGTGTGAGCCAAGAGACCCAGTACTTC
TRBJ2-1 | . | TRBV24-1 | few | CATSDETLYNEQFF | TGTGCCACCAGTGACGAGACACTTTACAATGAGCAGTTCTTC
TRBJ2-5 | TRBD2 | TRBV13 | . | CASSSLAGVWETQYF | TGTGCCAGCAGCTCTCTAGCGGGAGTTTGGGAGACCCAGTACTTC
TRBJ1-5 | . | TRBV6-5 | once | CASSYSSRYSNQPQHF | TGTGCCAGCAGTTACTCGAGCAGGTATAGCAATCAGCCCCAGCATTTT
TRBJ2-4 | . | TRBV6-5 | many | CASSYSIGPTINIQYF | TGTGCCAGCAGTTACTCGATAGGCCCAACAATAAACATTCAGTACTTC
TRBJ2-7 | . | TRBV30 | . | CAWSDGRWPYEQYF | TGTGCCTGGAGTGACGGCAGGTGGCCCTACGAGCAGTACTTC
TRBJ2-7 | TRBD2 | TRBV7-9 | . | CASSPSRAGGWGYEQYF | TGTGCCAGCAGCCCTTCGCGAGCGGGAGGATGGGGATACGAGCAGTACTTC
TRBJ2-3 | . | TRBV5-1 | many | CASRISTDTQYF | TGCGCCAGCAGGATTTCCACAGATACGCAGTATTTT
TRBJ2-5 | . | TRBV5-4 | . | CASSLSLQGPLETQYF | TGTGCCAGCAGCCTATCCTTACAGGGCCCGCTGGAGACCCAGTACTTC
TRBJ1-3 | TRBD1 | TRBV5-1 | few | CASTMSGQGNGNTIYF | TGCGCCAGCACCATGAGCGGACAGGGCAACGGAAACACCATATATTTT
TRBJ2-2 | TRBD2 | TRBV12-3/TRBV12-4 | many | CASSPSGGSDLFF | TGTGCCAGCAGCCCTAGCGGGGGGTCTGATCTGTTTTTT
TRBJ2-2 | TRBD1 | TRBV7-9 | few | CASSLAKGQHTGELFF | TGTGCCAGCAGCTTAGCGAAGGGACAGCACACCGGGGAGCTGTTTTTT
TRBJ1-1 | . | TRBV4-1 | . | CASSPPRIGTEAFF | TGCGCCAGCAGCCCCCCCAGAATCGGTACTGAAGCTTTCTTT
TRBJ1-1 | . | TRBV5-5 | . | CASSLARSPGPEAFF | TGTGCCAGCAGCTTGGCCAGGAGTCCTGGGCCTGAAGCTTTCTTT
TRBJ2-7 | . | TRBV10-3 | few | CAISPGQIPYEQYF | TGTGCCATCAGCCCCGGACAGATCCCCTACGAGCAGTACTTC
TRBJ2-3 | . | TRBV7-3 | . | CASSLTGAPADTQYF | TGTGCCAGCAGCTTAACCGGCGCGCCCGCAGATACGCAGTATTTT
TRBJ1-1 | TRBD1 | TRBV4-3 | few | CASSQVGGQGMNTEAFF | TGCGCCAGCAGCCAAGTGGGGGGACAGGGAATGAACACTGAAGCTTTCTTT
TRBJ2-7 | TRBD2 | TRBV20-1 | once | CSASSGGLSYEQYF | TGCAGTGCCTCGAGCGGGGGGCTCTCCTACGAGCAGTACTTC
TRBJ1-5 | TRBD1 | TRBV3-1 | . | CASSLSGQGAPQHF | TGTGCCAGCAGCCTTTCGGGACAGGGGGCCCCTCAGCATTTT
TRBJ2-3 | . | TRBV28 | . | CASSFLQEASADTQYF | TGTGCCAGCAGCTTCTTACAGGAGGCTAGCGCGGATACGCAGTATTTT
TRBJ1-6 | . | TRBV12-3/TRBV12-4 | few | CASTWDGSSPLHF | TGTGCCAGCACCTGGGACGGTAGTTCACCCCTCCACTTT